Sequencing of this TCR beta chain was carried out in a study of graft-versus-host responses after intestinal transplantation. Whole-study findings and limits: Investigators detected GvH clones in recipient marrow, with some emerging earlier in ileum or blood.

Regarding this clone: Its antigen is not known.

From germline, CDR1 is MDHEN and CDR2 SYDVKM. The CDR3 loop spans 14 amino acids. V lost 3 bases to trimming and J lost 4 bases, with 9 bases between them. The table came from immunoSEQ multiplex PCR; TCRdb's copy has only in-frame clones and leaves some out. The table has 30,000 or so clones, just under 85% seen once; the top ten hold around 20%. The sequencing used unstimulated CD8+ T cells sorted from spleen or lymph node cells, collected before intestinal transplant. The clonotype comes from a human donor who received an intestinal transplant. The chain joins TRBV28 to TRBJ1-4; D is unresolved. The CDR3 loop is CASSFPQYNEKLFF. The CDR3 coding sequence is TGTGCCAGCAGTTTCCCACAGTATAATGAAAAACTGTTTTTT.